A single sample is the source of the 15 T cell receptor beta chains below, sequenced in a study of a mutant IDH1 vaccine in newly diagnosed glioma (dated by TCRdb to about 2021). In light of the paper, this sample's time point label describes: baseline, week 1 (first vaccination visit). Taken with the paper, the label for treatment or condition translates to: pre-vaccination baseline after standard-of-care therapy. The library relied on the immunoSEQ multiplex PCR assay. TCRdb's version of the immuneACCESS table is confined to in-frame rearrangements and falls short of the full clone set. An unresolved V gene accounts for under half of the shortfall where checked; the remainder is of unknown origin. This sample comprises tens of thousands of clones, approximately 91% of them detected only once. The biggest ten clones account for 9.2% of the sample. The sequencing here drew on PBMCs, taken from a glioma patient treated with radiotherapy, temozolomide or both. All receptors derive from a man in his thirties or forties with glioma.

The J gene is TRBJ2-1, the V gene TRBV2; 12 nucleotides match TRBD1. From germline, CDR1 is SNHLY and CDR2 FYNNEI. This CDR3 has 17 residues. Unmatched junction bases numbered 9, after V lost 2 bases and J lost 7 bases. The CDR3 DNA follows: TGTGCCAGCAGTGAATCCTTGGGACAGGGGGCTTTGAATGAGCAGTTCTTC. Amino acid sequence: CASSESLGQGALNEQFF.

The V and J genes are TRBV19 and TRBJ1-2, with D perhaps TRBD1 (5 bases). The CDR3 contains 13 residues. The germline CDR1 and CDR2 sequences are LNHDA and SQIVND (reference sequence). The V gene lost 3 bases and the J gene lost 3 bases, with 8 bases spanning the gap. The CDR3 coding sequence is TGTGCCAGTAGTATTAGAGGGGACTATGGCTACACCTTC. This translates into CASSIRGDYGYTF.

The chain couples TRBV5-1 to TRBJ2-6; either TRBD1 or TRBD2 may fit D (5 bases each). Germline-derived CDR1 and CDR2 are SGHRS and YFSETQ. Trimming shortened V by 2 bases and J by 0 bases, and 15 bases separated the two germline ends. The CDR3 length is 18 residues. DNA for the CDR3: TGCGCCAGCAGCTTCCAAATCGGGGCCAGCTCTGGGGCCAACGTCCTGACTTTC. It specifies CASSFQIGASSGANVLTF.

The chain joins TRBV14 to TRBJ2-4, with a possible D match to TRBD1 (5 bases). Trimming stripped 1 base from V and 1 base from J, with 11 bases between. This CDR3 is 16 amino acids long. Germline V CDR1 and CDR2: SGHDN, FVKESK. CDR3 sequence (DNA): TGTGCCAGCAGCCAAGGGCAGGGATGGGCCAAAAACATTCAGTACTTC. It translates to CASSQGQGWAKNIQYF.

V is TRBV18 and J is TRBJ1-2; 7 bases align to TRBD1. The junction had 5 bases not matched to a gene; V was cut back by 0 bases and J by 4 bases. The CDR3 has 15 amino acids. CDR1 and CDR2 (germline): KGHSH, LQKENI. The CDR3 bases are TGTGCCAGCTCACCACCGGACAGGTCCTCCTATGGCTACACCTTC. It encodes CASSPPDRSSYGYTF. Full variable domain (outside the CDR3, taken from reference TRBV18 and TRBJ1-2): NAGVMQNPRHLVRRRGQEARLRCSPMKGHSHVYWYRQLPEEGLKFMVYLQKENIIDESGMPKERFSAEFPKEGPSILRIQQVVRGDSAAYFCASSPPDRSSYGYTFGSGTRLTVV.

By sample fraction, this clone is large (0.1 to 1%). The V call is TRBV6-5, the J call TRBJ1-2; 7 bases line up with TRBD1. J gave up 1 base and V 5 bases, and 4 bases lay outside the gene matches. Germline assignment: CDR1 MNHEY and CDR2 SVGAGI. This CDR3 region has 14 residues. The DNA of the CDR3 is TGTGCCAGCAGTCTTCAGGGGGTTAACTATGGCTACACCTTC. Protein product: CASSLQGVNYGYTF.

The gene calls are TRBV18 and TRBJ1-1; TRBD1 aligns across 9 bases. The length of the CDR3 is 15 residues. The germline V gene encodes CDR1 KGHSH and CDR2 LQKENI. V shed 4 bases and J 8 bases; nucleotides not matched to a gene: 11. The CDR3 is CASSQVSGQGTEAFF. Written as DNA, the CDR3 is TGTGCCAGCTCACAAGTATCGGGACAGGGCACCGAAGCTTTCTTT. Drawing the rest from reference TRBV18 and TRBJ1-1, the complete variable domain is NAGVMQNPRHLVRRRGQEARLRCSPMKGHSHVYWYRQLPEEGLKFMVYLQKENIIDESGMPKERFSAEFPKEGPSILRIQQVVRGDSAAYFCASSQVSGQGTEAFFGQGTRLTVV.

This clone has a single count. The genes are TRBV2 and TRBJ2-7, with a weak D call TRBD2 (7 bases). Trimming pared 6 bases from V and 0 bases from J, leaving 15 bases between. Germline CDR1 and CDR2: SNHLY and FYNNEI. The CDR3 spans 15 residues. CDR3 coding DNA: TGTGCCAGCAGAGGGGGGGCATCCAACTCCTACGAGCAGTACTTC. This translates into CASRGGASNSYEQYF.

The chain employs TRBV30 and TRBJ2-7; 9 bases match TRBD2. V gave up 5 bases and J gave up 0 bases; unmatched junction bases: 2. Germline CDR1 and CDR2: GTSNPN and SVGIG (reference sequence). This CDR3 is built from 13 residues. The CDR3 bases are TGTGCCTGGCGACTAGCGGCCTCCTACGAGCAGTACTTC. Protein sequence: CAWRLAASYEQYF.

V usage is TRBV11-2 and J usage is TRBJ1-1, with D unresolved. V shed 1 base and J shed 5 bases, with 11 bases lying between them. Germline V gives CDR1 SGHAT, CDR2 FQNNGV. This CDR3 spans 14 amino acids. CDR3 residues: CASSLATMGTEAFF. DNA for the CDR3: TGTGCCAGCAGCTTAGCTACTATGGGGACTGAAGCTTTCTTT.

This clone qualifies as medium-sized. V is TRBV4-2 and J is TRBJ2-7, with D perhaps matching TRBD1 (5 bases). Trimming stripped 3 bases from V and 4 bases from J, with 10 bases between. Germline CDR1 LGHNA, CDR2 YNFKEQ. The CDR3 has 13 amino acids. The CDR3 spells CASSQQTGYEQYF. DNA of the CDR3: TGTGCCAGCAGCCAGCAAACAGGATACGAGCAGTACTTC.

V and J are TRBV19 and TRBJ1-4; 9 bases fit TRBD1. This CDR3 spans 15 amino acids. Germline CDR1 is LNHDA and CDR2 is SQIVND (reference sequence). The V and J ends lost 5 bases and 7 bases, in that order; junction bases with no gene match: 8. The CDR3 is CASSVLGQGGEKLFF. CDR3 nucleotide sequence: TGTGCCAGTAGTGTCCTGGGACAGGGCGGTGAAAAACTGTTTTTT.

The chain is built from TRBV30 and TRBJ2-7; 14 bases align to TRBD2. V trimming: 0 bases; J trimming: 9 bases; junction bases outside the gene matches: 7. Germline CDR1 reads GTSNPN; CDR2 reads SVGIG (reference sequence). This CDR3 contains 15 residues. For the CDR3, the DNA is TGTGCCTGGAGTGTGGGACTAGCGGGAGCATTTGGGCAGTACTTC. Its translation is CAWSVGLAGAFGQYF.

There are a few counts of this clone. The chain combines TRBV6-1 with TRBJ1-5, with D perhaps TRBD1 (5 bases). CDR1 and CDR2 from the germline V gene are MNHNS and SASEGT. This CDR3 has 15 residues. V was clipped by 1 base and J by 9 bases, with 16 bases between them. CDR3 protein: CASSEVSGAGWPQHF. The DNA of the CDR3 is TGTGCCAGCAGTGAAGTTTCCGGGGCCGGATGGCCCCAGCATTTT.

The V gene is TRBV5-4, the J gene TRBJ1-1; a possible D gene is TRBD1 (5 bases). Germline V lookup: CDR1 SGHNT, CDR2 YYREEE (reference sequence). CDR3 length: 16 amino acids. V dropped 3 bases and J dropped 5 bases, with 20 bases sitting between them. CDR3 nucleotide sequence: TGTGCCAGCAGCTCGCCCCCCGGAAGGGGAAGAACTGAAGCTTTCTTT. As protein: CASSSPPGRGRTEAFF.